The source of this T cell receptor beta chain is a study of beta chain features in type 1 diabetes. Study-level background: The examined sorted cells totaled 85 million to 120 million across samples.

Study-level results: Insertions at VDJ junctions were less frequent in type 1 diabetes patients. These patients also deleted more nucleotides at the same junctions.

Worth noting for this clone: Its antigen is not identified.

Expressed TCRB transcripts were sequenced because the entire RNA isolate underwent reverse transcription. TCRdb keeps only in-frame clones here, not all; method: immunoSEQ multiplex PCR. The table shows 120,000 to 150,000 clones, with roughly 50% occurring only once. Specimen: Tregs from blood. The TCR originated in a man aged 18-30 years in good health.

The CDR3 DNA is TGTGCCAGTAGATCGCGAGACTACGAGCAGTACTTC. The encoded protein is CASRSRDYEQYF. The chain recombines TRBV19 with TRBJ2-7; D is unresolved. The germline CDR1 and CDR2 sequences are LNHDA and SQIVND (reference sequence). Trimming removed 6 bases from V and 3 bases from J, with 9 bases in between. This CDR3 region has 12 residues.